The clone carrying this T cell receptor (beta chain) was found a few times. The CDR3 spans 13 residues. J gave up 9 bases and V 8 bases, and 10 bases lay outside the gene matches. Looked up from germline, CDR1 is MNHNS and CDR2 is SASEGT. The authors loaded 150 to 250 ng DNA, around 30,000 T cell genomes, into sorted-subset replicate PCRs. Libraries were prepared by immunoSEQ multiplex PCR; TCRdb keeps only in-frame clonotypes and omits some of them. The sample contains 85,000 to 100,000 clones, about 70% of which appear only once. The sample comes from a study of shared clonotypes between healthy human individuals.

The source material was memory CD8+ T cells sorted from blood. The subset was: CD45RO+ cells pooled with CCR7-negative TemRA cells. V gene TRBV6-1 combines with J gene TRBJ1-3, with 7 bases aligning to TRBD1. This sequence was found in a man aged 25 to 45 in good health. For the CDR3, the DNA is TGTGCCAGCGGCGGGACAGTCCAAAGCACCATATATTTT. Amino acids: CASGGTVQSTIYF.